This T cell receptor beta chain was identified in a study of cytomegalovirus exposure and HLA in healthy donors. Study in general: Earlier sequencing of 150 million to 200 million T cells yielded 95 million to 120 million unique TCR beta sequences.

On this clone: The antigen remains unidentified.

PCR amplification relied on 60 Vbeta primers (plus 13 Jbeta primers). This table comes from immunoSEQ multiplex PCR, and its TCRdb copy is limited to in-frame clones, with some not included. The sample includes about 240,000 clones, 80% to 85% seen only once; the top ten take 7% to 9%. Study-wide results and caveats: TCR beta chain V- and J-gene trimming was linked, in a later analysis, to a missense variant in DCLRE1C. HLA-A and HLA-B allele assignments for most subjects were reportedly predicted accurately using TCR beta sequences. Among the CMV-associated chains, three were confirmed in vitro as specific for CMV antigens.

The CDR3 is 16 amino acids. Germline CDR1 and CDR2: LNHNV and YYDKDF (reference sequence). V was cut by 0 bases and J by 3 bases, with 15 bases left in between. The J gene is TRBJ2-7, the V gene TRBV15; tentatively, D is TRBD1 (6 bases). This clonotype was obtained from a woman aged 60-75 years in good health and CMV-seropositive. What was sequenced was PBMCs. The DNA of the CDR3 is TGTGCCACCAGCAGAGATCTTTCAGGGGACCTCTACGAGCAGTACTTC. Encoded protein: CATSRDLSGDLYEQYF.